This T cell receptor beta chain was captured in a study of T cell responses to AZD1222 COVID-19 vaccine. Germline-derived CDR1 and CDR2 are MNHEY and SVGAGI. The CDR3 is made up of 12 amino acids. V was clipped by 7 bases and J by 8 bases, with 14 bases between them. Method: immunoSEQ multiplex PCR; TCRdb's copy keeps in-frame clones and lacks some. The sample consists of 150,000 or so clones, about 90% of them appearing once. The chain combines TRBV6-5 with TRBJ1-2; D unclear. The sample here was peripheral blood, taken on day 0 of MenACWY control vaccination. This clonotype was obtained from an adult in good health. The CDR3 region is CASTLATQGYTF. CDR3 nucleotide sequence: TGTGCCAGCACCCTCGCGACGCAAGGCTACACCTTC.